This T cell receptor beta chain emerged from a study of blood T cell repertoires in COVID-19. As handled by the study authors: Estimated nucleated cell counts came from reference gene primer amplification. TCRdb's table, derived via immunoSEQ multiplex PCR, lists solely in-frame clones and lacks some. V and J calls plus clone size are reproduced from that table; the DNA served to infer D and trimming. This table has about 140,000 clones, 60% to 80% appearing once. Germline CDR1 SGHRS, CDR2 YFSETQ. J gave up 0 bases and V 4 bases, and 3 bases lay outside the gene matches. The CDR3 has 15 amino acids. This clone came up a few times.

The chain joins TRBV5-1 to TRBJ1-3, with TRBD1 matching over 8 bases. The specimen sequenced was peripheral blood. This sequence was found in a woman in her fifties or sixties with active or convalescent COVID-19. As DNA, the CDR3 is TGCGCCAGCAGCCCTACAGGGGGCTCTGGAAACACCATATATTTT. It is translated as CASSPTGGSGNTIYF.